The 22 T cell receptor beta chains in this list originate from one sample, sequenced in a study of CD8 T cells in Susac syndrome. Reverse transcription used roughly 0.45 to 1 ug RNA and random hexamers. TCRdb fed the immunoSEQ multiplex PCR reads into MiXCR, producing one record per CDR3 protein. Of hundreds of thousands of distinct CDR3 sequences listed, 95% to 97% were seen once; the top ten hold roughly 0.1%. Sequenced input: CD4+ T cells from PBMCs. The receptors here all came from a human donor with Susac syndrome.

This rearrangement joins TRBV28 to TRBJ2-7, with a tentative D call TRBD2 (5 bases). V was clipped by 6 bases and J by 5 bases, with 8 bases between them. This CDR3 is 11 amino acids long. Germline V gives CDR1 MDHEN, CDR2 SYDVKM. DNA of the CDR3: TGTGCCAGCAGACTAGTAAACGAGCAGTACTTC. Its translation: CASRLVNEQYF. The entire variable domain, with the rest obtained from reference TRBV28 and TRBJ2-7, is as follows: DVKVTQSSRYLVKRTGEKVFLECVQDMDHENMFWYRQDPGLGLRLIYFSYDVKMKEKGDIPEGYSVSREKKERFSLILESASTNQTSMYLCASRLVNEQYFGPGTRLTVT.

V gene TRBV14 combines with J gene TRBJ1-4; D ambiguous. Germline V gene sequence: CDR1 SGHDN, CDR2 FVKESK. Deletions cut 2 bases from V and 10 bases from J, with 14 bases between. This CDR3 has 14 amino acids. The CDR3 DNA reads TGTGCCAGCAGCCAATCGGAACCGGCAGGAAAACTGTTTTTT. Protein sequence: CASSQSEPAGKLFF.

The rearrangement links TRBV7-8 to TRBJ1-1; D is undetermined. Deletions cut 1 base from V and 13 bases from J, with 13 bases between. Germline CDR1 is SGHVS and CDR2 is FQNEAQ. The CDR3 is 12 amino acids. The CDR3 region is CASSLVYEDGFF. CDR3 sequence (DNA): TGTGCCAGCAGCTTAGTCTATGAGGATGGTTTCTTT.

This clonotype was seen once. The chain is built from TRBV7-9 and TRBJ1-3; TRBD1 aligns across 11 bases. The CDR3 is 16 residues long. The V gene's germline CDR1 is SEHNR and CDR2 FQNEAQ (reference sequence). J gave up 0 bases and V 3 bases, and 1 base lay outside the gene matches. For the CDR3, the DNA is TGTGCCAGCAGCTTTGGGACAGGGGGCTCTGGAAACACCATATATTTT. It is translated as CASSFGTGGSGNTIYF.

The chain employs TRBV9 and TRBJ1-1, with 8 bases fitting TRBD1. Germline V gene lookup returns CDR1 SGDLS and CDR2 YYNGEE. The CDR3 is 16 amino acids. V trimming: 3 bases; J trimming: 5 bases; junction bases outside the gene matches: 12. CDR3 bases: TGTGCCAGCAGCGGGACAGGGACCCAGAGGATGACTGAAGCTTTCTTT. Translated: CASSGTGTQRMTEAFF.

The count of this clonotype is one. The chain combines TRBV20-1 with TRBJ2-2, with 7 bases that match TRBD1. The CDR3 covers 14 residues. Looked up from germline, CDR1 is DFQATT and CDR2 is SNEGSKA (reference sequence). The junction had 6 bases not matched to a gene; V was cut back by 7 bases and J by 1 base. The CDR3 reads CSVRDRKNTGELFF. CDR3 sequence (DNA): TGCAGTGTAAGGGACAGAAAGAACACCGGGGAGCTGTTTTTT.

This chain connects TRBV20-1 to TRBJ2-1, with D possibly TRBD2 on 6 matching bases. The V end was cut by 4 bases, the J end by 2 bases, with 12 bases between. The V gene's germline CDR1 is DFQATT and CDR2 SNEGSKA (reference sequence). This CDR3 comprises 14 residues. The CDR3 spells CSANLAPAYNEQFF. CDR3 nucleotide sequence: TGCAGTGCTAACCTAGCGCCTGCCTACAATGAGCAGTTCTTC.

The chain joins TRBV7-2 to TRBJ2-1; D is undetermined. Germline CDR1 and CDR2: SGHTA and FQGNSA. CDR3 length: 12 residues. V dropped 2 bases and J dropped 10 bases, with 9 bases sitting between them. The CDR3 DNA sequence: TGTGCCAGCAGCTTAAGTCAACTGGAGCAGTTCTTC. The encoded protein is CASSLSQLEQFF.

This chain joins TRBV29-1 and TRBJ1-1, with a possible D match to TRBD1 (6 bases). Trimming took 5 bases from V and 3 from J, leaving 13 bases between them. The CDR3 length is 13 residues. Germline loops: CDR1 SQVTM, CDR2 ANQGSEA. The DNA of the CDR3 is TGCAGCGTTAAAGGACAGATGGACACTGAAGCTTTCTTT. Translating it yields CSVKGQMDTEAFF. The full variable domain, rest sourced from reference TRBV29-1 and TRBJ1-1, is SAVISQKPSRDICQRGTSLTIQCQVDSQVTMMFWYRQQPGQSLTLIATANQGSEATYESGFVIDKFPISRPNLTFSTLTVSNMSPEDSSIYLCSVKGQMDTEAFFGQGTRLTVV.

The gene calls are TRBV9 and TRBJ2-3; D is unresolved. The germline V gene has CDR1 SGDLS and CDR2 YYNGEE. Trimming left V 6 bases short and J 8 bases short, with 10 bases between. The CDR3 has 11 residues. The CDR3 reads CASNNEGTQYF. The CDR3 bases are TGTGCCAGCAATAACGAAGGTACGCAGTATTTT.

The rearrangement uses TRBV28 and TRBJ1-2; 8 positions match TRBD1. Trimming cost V 6 bases and J 4 bases; bases outside gene matches: 7. The CDR3 length is 14 residues. Germline values: CDR1 MDHEN, CDR2 SYDVKM. In DNA form, the CDR3 reads TGTGCCAGCAGACCACAGGGGGAAGGCTATGGCTACACCTTC. This sequence encodes CASRPQGEGYGYTF.

The chain carries TRBV4-1 and TRBJ2-2; tentatively, D is TRBD1 or TRBD2 (5 bases each). V was pared by 4 bases and J by 3 bases, with 18 bases between. Germline loops: CDR1 MGHRA, CDR2 YSYEKL. The CDR3 totals 17 residues. CDR3 coding DNA: TGCGCCAGCAGCCGCCGGTCGGGGCCCGAGGACACCGGGGAGCTGTTTTTT. This encodes CASSRRSGPEDTGELFF.

The chain employs TRBV15 and TRBJ2-3, with D possibly matching TRBD2 (5 bases). Trimming pared 1 base from V and 4 bases from J, leaving 12 bases between. Germline assignment: CDR1 LNHNV and CDR2 YYDKDF (reference sequence). CDR3 size: 15 residues. The CDR3 nucleotides are TGTGCCACCAGCAGAGGGAGGATTAGATCAGATACGCAGTATTTT. Protein sequence: CATSRGRIRSDTQYF. The full variable domain, with the rest looked up from reference TRBV15 and TRBJ2-3, is DAMVIQNPRYQVTQFGKPVTLSCSQTLNHNVMYWYQQKSSQAPKLLFHYYDKDFNNEADTPDNFQSRRPNTSFCFLDIRSPGLGDTAMYLCATSRGRIRSDTQYFGPGTRLTVL.

This clonotype was recorded only once. The chain joins TRBV30 to TRBJ2-4, with 13 bases matching TRBD2. Germline CDR1 GTSNPN, CDR2 SVGIG (reference sequence). V shed 1 base, J shed 2 bases, and the junction held 5 bases outside the gene matches. CDR3 length: 17 residues. This CDR3 reads CAWSAPGLAGTKNIQYF. For the CDR3, the DNA is TGTGCCTGGAGTGCCCCGGGACTAGCGGGGACCAAAAACATTCAGTACTTC.

This clonotype was observed a single time. J is TRBJ2-3 and V is TRBV3-1; D is ambiguous. Germline V gene data show CDR1 as LGHDT and CDR2 as YNNKEL (reference sequence). The CDR3 has 14 residues. Trimming left V 1 base short and J 6 bases short, with 11 bases between. CDR3 protein: CASSQGHPRDTQYF. The CDR3 DNA sequence: TGTGCCAGCAGCCAAGGCCACCCTCGGGATACGCAGTATTTT.

This chain connects TRBV15 to TRBJ1-5; no reliable D call. V was cut by 5 bases and J by 1 base, with 9 bases left in between. Germline CDR1 and CDR2: LNHNV and YYDKDF (reference sequence). This CDR3 is 14 amino acids long. The DNA for the CDR3 is TGTGCCACCAGCTCAGGAACGAGCAATCAGCCCCAGCATTTT. This translates into CATSSGTSNQPQHF. Full variable domain (rest looked up from reference TRBV15 and TRBJ1-5): DAMVIQNPRYQVTQFGKPVTLSCSQTLNHNVMYWYQQKSSQAPKLLFHYYDKDFNNEADTPDNFQSRRPNTSFCFLDIRSPGLGDTAMYLCATSSGTSNQPQHFGDGTRLSIL.

The chain is built from TRBV5-1 and TRBJ1-5; D gene uncertain. The CDR3 totals 14 residues. The germline CDR1 and CDR2 sequences are SGHRS and YFSETQ. Trimming took off 0 bases at V and 5 bases at J, with 9 bases between the two ends. DNA of the CDR3: TGCGCCAGCAGCTTGGATGCCGGGGATCAGCCCCAGCATTTT. It codes for CASSLDAGDQPQHF.

The chain employs TRBV4-2 and TRBJ2-7; D is uncertain. The CDR3 spans 16 residues. The V and J ends lost 0 bases and 2 bases respectively, with 14 bases between them. Germline values: CDR1 LGHNA, CDR2 YNFKEQ. As DNA, the CDR3 is TGTGCCAGCAGCCAAGATCAATGGACGGAACCCTACGAGCAGTACTTC. This encodes CASSQDQWTEPYEQYF.

The rearrangement uses TRBV30 and TRBJ1-1; TRBD1 might be the D (5 bases). Germline CDR1 reads GTSNPN; CDR2 reads SVGIG (reference sequence). The germline V and J ends were trimmed by 5 bases and 4 bases, with 17 bases remaining between them. The CDR3 has 14 amino acids. The CDR3 sequence is CAWHPGRRSTEAFF. The CDR3 DNA is TGTGCCTGGCACCCGGGGCGGAGGTCCACTGAAGCTTTCTTT.

The chain is built from TRBV23-1 and TRBJ2-1; 7 bases map to TRBD2. TRBV23-1 is labeled an ORF, and its function is uncertain. The V and J ends lost 0 bases and 7 bases, in that order; junction bases with no gene match: 3. This CDR3 contains 14 residues. The CDR3 region is CASSQSWGGNEQFF. CDR3 coding DNA: TGCGCCAGCAGTCAATCCTGGGGGGGGAATGAGCAGTTCTTC.

The rearrangement joins TRBV19 to TRBJ1-3; 8 bases fit TRBD1. The CDR3 sequence is 15 residues long. Looked up from germline, CDR1 is LNHDA and CDR2 is SQIVND (reference sequence). The J segment lost 4 bases and the V segment lost 4 bases, leaving 6 bases of the junction unmatched. The CDR3 DNA is TGTGCCAGTAGTAACCGACAGGGGCAAGGAAACACCATATATTTT. It is translated as CASSNRQGQGNTIYF.

V and J are TRBV20-1 and TRBJ2-1; the D gene could be TRBD1 or TRBD2 (5 bases each). There are 12 residues in the CDR3. Trimming left V 3 bases short and J 5 bases short, with 8 bases between. CDR1 and CDR2 from the germline V gene are DFQATT and SNEGSKA (reference sequence). This CDR3 reads CSASGTNNEQFF. DNA for the CDR3: TGCAGTGCTAGTGGGACCAACAATGAGCAGTTCTTC.